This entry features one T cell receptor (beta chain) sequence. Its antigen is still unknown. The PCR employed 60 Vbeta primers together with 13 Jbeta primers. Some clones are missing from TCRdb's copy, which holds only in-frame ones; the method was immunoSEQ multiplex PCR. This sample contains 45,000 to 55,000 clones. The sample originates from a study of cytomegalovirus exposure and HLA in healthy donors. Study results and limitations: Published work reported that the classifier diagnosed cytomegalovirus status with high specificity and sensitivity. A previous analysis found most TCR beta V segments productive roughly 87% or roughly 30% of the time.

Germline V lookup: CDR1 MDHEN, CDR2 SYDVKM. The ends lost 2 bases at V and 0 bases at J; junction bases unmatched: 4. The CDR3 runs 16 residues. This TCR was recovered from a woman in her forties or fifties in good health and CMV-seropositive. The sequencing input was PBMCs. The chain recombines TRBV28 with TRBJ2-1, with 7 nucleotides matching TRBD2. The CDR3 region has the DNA TGTGCCAGCAGTTTAGGCGGGAGTAGCTCCTACAATGAGCAGTTCTTC. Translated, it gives CASSLGGSSSYNEQFF.